This T cell receptor beta chain was captured by sequencing in a study of cytomegalovirus exposure and HLA in healthy donors. The study's findings and limits: Overall, some 160 TCR beta chains were annotated as cytomegalovirus-associated.

The CDR3 extends over 14 amino acids. Between the trimmed V and J ends, which lost 1 base and 3 bases, there was a span of 9 bases. Germline assignment: CDR1 SNHLY and CDR2 FYNNEI. PCR employed 60 Vbeta and 13 Jbeta primers. Using immunoSEQ multiplex PCR, the repertoire was profiled, and TCRdb retains in-frame clones only, with some absent. The table lists about 130,000 clones, approximately 74% of them singletons. This clone was seen a handful of times. Its antigen is currently unknown. The source is a man aged 35-49 years in good health and CMV-seropositive. The sample was PBMCs. The J gene is TRBJ1-2, the V gene TRBV2; D not certain. This chain's CDR3 is CASSEEAQDYGYTF. CDR3 DNA sequence: TGTGCCAGCAGTGAAGAGGCGCAGGACTATGGCTACACCTTC.